This paragraph reports one TCR beta chain. The DNA is omitted, as the CDR3 cannot be located on it reliably, and the CDR3 follows TCRdb's listing. The data belong to a study of T cell responses to AZD1222 COVID-19 vaccine. Profiled with immunoSEQ multiplex PCR; TCRdb holds only in-frame clones, not every one. The repertoire holds about 120,000 clones, with 65% to 90% as singletons. Ends included, the CDR3 has 13 residues. Germline V CDR1 and CDR2: MDHEN, SYDVKM. The chain combines TRBV28 with TRBJ1-5. The sequence came from an adult in good health. The sample was peripheral blood, taken on day 0 of AZD1222 vaccination. This CDR3 reads CASTSGVWQPQHF.